This T cell receptor (beta chain) was documented in a study of blood T cell repertoires in COVID-19. At the level of the study: There were acute and convalescent COVID-19 samples, and they came from the United States, Italy and Spain. Sources were T cells, B-cell-depleted T cells, or PBMCs; the material itself was cDNA or gDNA.

The CDR3 is made up of 12 amino acids. Trimming stripped 6 bases from V and 5 bases from J, with 10 bases between. Original processing notes: Amplified reference gene primers provided the basis for estimating nucleated cell counts. Profiled with immunoSEQ multiplex PCR; TCRdb holds only in-frame clones, not every one. V, J and clone size are those of that table, while D and trimming were read from the DNA. The sample yields 200,000 to 250,000 clones, roughly 85% seen once. The TCR originated in a man aged 45-65 years who had recovered from COVID-19. The specimen sequenced was peripheral blood. This sequence joins TRBV12-3 or TRBV12-4 and TRBJ2-5; possible D gene TRBD2, 6 bases. The CDR3 DNA follows: TGTGCCAGCAGCCGACGGGGGGAGACCCAGTACTTC. Translation: CASSRRGETQYF.